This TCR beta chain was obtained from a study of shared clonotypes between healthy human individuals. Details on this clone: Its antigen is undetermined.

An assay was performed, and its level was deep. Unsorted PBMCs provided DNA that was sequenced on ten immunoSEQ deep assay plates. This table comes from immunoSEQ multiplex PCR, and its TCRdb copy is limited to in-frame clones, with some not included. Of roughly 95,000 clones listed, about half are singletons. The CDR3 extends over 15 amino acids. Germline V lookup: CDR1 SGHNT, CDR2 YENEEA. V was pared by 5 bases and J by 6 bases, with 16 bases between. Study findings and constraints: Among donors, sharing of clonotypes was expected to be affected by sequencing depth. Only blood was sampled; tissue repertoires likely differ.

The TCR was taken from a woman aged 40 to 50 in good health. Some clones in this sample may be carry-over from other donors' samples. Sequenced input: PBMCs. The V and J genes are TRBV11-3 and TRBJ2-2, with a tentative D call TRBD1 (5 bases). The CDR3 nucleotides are TGTGCCAGCAGCCCCAGGGTGGGCGGCGCCGGGGAGCTGTTTTTT. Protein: CASSPRVGGAGELFF.